This entry is about one TCR beta chain. Its antigen is as yet unknown. CD45RO-negative, CCR7-selected cells formed the naive CD8 fraction, which excluded terminally differentiated effector memory CD45RA+ cells. This sample is part of a study of shared clonotypes between healthy human individuals. Regarding the study as a whole: Of the naive CD4 clonotypes, 4% to 5% were shared across four donors.

Germline V CDR1 and CDR2: SGDLS, YYNGEE. With 2 bases removed from V and 2 bases from J, the gap between germline ends came to 16 bases. The CDR3 spans 16 residues. Profiling relied on immunoSEQ multiplex PCR, and the TCRdb table lists in-frame clones only, not all of them. The sample lists around 1,900,000 clones; 93% were seen once. The sample consisted of naive CD8+ T cells from PBMCs. This receptor was taken from a young man in good health. Some clones in this sample may be carry-over from other donors' samples. V usage is TRBV9 and J usage is TRBJ2-5, with TRBD2 as a possible D gene (6 bases). CDR3 sequence (DNA): TGTGCCAGCAGCGTTTTTCCTAGCGTGTCGCAAGAGACCCAGTACTTC. Its protein is CASSVFPSVSQETQYF.